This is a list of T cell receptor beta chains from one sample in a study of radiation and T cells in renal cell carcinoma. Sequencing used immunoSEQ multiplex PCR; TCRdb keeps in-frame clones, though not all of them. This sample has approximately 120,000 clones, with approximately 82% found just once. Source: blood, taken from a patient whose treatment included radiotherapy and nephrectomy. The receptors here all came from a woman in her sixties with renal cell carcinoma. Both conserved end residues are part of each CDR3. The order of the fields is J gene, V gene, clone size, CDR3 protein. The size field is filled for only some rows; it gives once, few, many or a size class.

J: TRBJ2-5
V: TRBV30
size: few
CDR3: CAWERNAGTYQETQYF

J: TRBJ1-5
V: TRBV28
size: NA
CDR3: CASSSGSNQPQHF

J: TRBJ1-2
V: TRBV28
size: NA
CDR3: CASSLGSHGYTF

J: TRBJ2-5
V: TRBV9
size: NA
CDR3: CASSKRLAGVWETQYF

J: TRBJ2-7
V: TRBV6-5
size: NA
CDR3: CASTSSISREQYF

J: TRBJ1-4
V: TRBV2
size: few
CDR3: CASKDWTGDEKLFF

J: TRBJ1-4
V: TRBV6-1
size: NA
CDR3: CASSGWTDNEKLFF

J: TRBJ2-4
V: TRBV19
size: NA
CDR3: CASSMGQGPGAKNIQYF

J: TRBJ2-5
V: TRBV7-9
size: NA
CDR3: CASSLVGAEQETQYF

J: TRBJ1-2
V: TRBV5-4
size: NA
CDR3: CASSLTTGNYGYTF

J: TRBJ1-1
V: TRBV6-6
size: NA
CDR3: CASSYRSPNTEAFF

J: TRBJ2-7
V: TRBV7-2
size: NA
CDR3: CASSLAGRGTGGEQYF

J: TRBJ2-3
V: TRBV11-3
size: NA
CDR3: CASSLTQNTDTQYF

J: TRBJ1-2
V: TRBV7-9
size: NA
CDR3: CASSRRGQGGGYTF

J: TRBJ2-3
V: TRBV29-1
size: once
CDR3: CSALQGSTDTQYF

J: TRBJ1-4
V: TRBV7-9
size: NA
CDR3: CASSWGQRAAKLFF